The 8 T cell receptor beta chains below all came from one sample that was sequenced in a study of PD-L1 blockade in urothelial cancer. Libraries were prepared by immunoSEQ multiplex PCR; TCRdb keeps only in-frame clonotypes and omits some of them. The sample comprises under 150,000 clones, roughly 89% of which are singletons, and roughly 1.8% rests with the top ten. Time point noted: peripheral blood 6 weeks after treatment start. The sequencing used PBMCs, collected around atezolizumab (anti-PD-L1) treatment. These receptors were obtained from a man in his fifties or sixties with urothelial cancer.

The rearrangement uses TRBV7-9 and TRBJ2-5, with 8 nucleotides matching TRBD2. J gave up 4 bases and V 4 bases, and 8 bases lay outside the gene matches. Germline lookup yields CDR1 SEHNR and CDR2 FQNEAQ (reference sequence). There are 15 residues in the CDR3. The CDR3 coding sequence is TGTGCCAGCAGCTACGAGCGGGAGAGAGGAGAGACCCAGTACTTC. This codes for CASSYERERGETQYF.

This chain joins TRBV6-1 and TRBJ2-2; D perhaps matches TRBD1 (6 bases). CDR3 length: 15 amino acids. Per the germline V gene, CDR1 is MNHNS and CDR2 is SASEGT. Trimming removed 6 bases at V and 6 bases at J, with 17 bases between. The CDR3 here is CASRSTQGSPGELFF. DNA of the CDR3: TGTGCCAGCAGATCGACTCAGGGGTCCCCCGGGGAGCTGTTTTTT.

The chain carries TRBV7-9 and TRBJ1-2; no definite D call. In germline, CDR1 is SEHNR, CDR2 FQNEAQ (reference sequence). V gave up 1 base and J gave up 8 bases, with 11 bases separating them. There are 13 residues in the CDR3. The CDR3 region is CASSLVQSRGYTF. The CDR3, as DNA: TGTGCCAGCAGCTTAGTACAATCGCGGGGCTACACCTTC. Using reference TRBV7-9 and TRBJ1-2 for the parts outside the CDR3, the full variable domain is DTGVSQNPRHKITKRGQNVTFRCDPISEHNRLYWYRQTLGQGPEFLTYFQNEAQLEKSRLLSDRFSAERPKGSFSTLEIQRTEQGDSAMYLCASSLVQSRGYTFGSGTRLTVV.

The chain couples TRBV5-1 to TRBJ1-2; 7 nucleotides line up with TRBD1. The CDR3 runs to 16 residues. V lost 0 bases and J lost 5; bases outside the gene matches: 10. The germline V gene has CDR1 SGHRS and CDR2 YFSETQ. The CDR3 spells CASSLAIKGAHYGYTF. In DNA, the CDR3 is TGCGCCAGCAGCTTGGCCATAAAGGGGGCGCATTATGGCTACACCTTC. Looking up the rest from reference TRBV5-1 and TRBJ1-2 gives the full variable domain: KAGVTQTPRYLIKTRGQQVTLSCSPISGHRSVSWYQQTPGQGLQFLFEYFSETQRNKGNFPGRFSGRQFSNSRSEMNVSTLELGDSALYLCASSLAIKGAHYGYTFGSGTRLTVV.

This clone was observed a handful of times. This chain uses TRBV19 with TRBJ1-2; 8 bases agree with TRBD1. The CDR3 runs 13 residues. V was pared by 5 bases and J by 4 bases, with 3 bases of the junction left unmatched. Germline loops: CDR1 LNHDA, CDR2 SQIVND (reference sequence). Here the CDR3 DNA reads TGTGCCAGTAGTCCCACAGGGGGCTATGGCTACACCTTC. It translates to CASSPTGGYGYTF.

This rearrangement joins TRBV10-2 to TRBJ1-2; D is ambiguous. Looked up from germline, CDR1 is WSHSY and CDR2 is SAAADI. Trimming left V 3 bases short and J 8 bases short, with 13 bases between. This CDR3 contains 13 residues. Here the CDR3 DNA reads TGCGCCAGCAGTGATCCCCATTCAGAAGGCTACACCTTC. It is translated as CASSDPHSEGYTF.

The rearrangement links TRBV19 to TRBJ2-7; 7 bases align to TRBD2. CDR1 and CDR2 from the germline V gene are LNHDA and SQIVND (reference sequence). The length of the CDR3 is 16 residues. The junction had 10 bases not matched to a gene; V was cut back by 4 bases and J by 1 base. The CDR3 DNA reads TGTGCCAGTAGTAACCTGGGAGGGGAGGGTTCCTACGAGCAGTACTTC. Its translation is CASSNLGGEGSYEQYF.

The rearrangement joins TRBV28 to TRBJ1-2; 8 bases align to TRBD1. The CDR3 totals 17 residues. Germline V CDR1 and CDR2: MDHEN, SYDVKM. Trimming removed 8 bases from V and 0 bases from J; junction bases left unmatched: 14. CDR3 amino acids: CASGLQGAETANYGYTF. CDR3 bases: TGTGCCAGCGGCCTCCAGGGGGCGGAAACTGCTAACTATGGCTACACCTTC.